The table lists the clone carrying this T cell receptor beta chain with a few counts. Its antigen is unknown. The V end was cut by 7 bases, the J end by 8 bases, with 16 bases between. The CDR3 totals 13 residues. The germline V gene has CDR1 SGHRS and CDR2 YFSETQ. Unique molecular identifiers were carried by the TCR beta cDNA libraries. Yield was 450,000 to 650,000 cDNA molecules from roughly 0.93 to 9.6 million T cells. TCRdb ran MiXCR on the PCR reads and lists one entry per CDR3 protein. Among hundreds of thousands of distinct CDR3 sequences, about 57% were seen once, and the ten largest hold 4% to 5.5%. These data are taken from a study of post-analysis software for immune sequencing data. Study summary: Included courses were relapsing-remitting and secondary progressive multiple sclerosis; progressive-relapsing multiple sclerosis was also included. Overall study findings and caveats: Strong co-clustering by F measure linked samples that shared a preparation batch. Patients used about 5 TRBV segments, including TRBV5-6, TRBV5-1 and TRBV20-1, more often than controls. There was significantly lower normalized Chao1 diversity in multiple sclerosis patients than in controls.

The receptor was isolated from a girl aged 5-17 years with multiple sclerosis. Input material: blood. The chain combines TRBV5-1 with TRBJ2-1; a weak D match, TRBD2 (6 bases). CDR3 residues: CASHGGFIDEQFF. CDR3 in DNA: TGCGCCAGCCATGGGGGGTTTATCGATGAGCAGTTCTTC.